These 18 T cell receptor beta chains were all obtained from the same sample, sequenced in a study of naive CD8 T cells in extremely preterm neonates. Using immunoSEQ multiplex PCR, the repertoire was profiled, and TCRdb retains in-frame clones only, with some absent. The table lists several thousand clones, about 97% of them singletons. Sequenced: naive CD8+ T cells from blood. These receptors were taken from a human donor in good health.

The V gene is TRBV6-4, the J gene TRBJ2-5; TRBD2 might be the D (6 bases). Trimming pared 2 bases from V and 5 bases from J, leaving 6 bases between. From germline, CDR1 is MRHNA and CDR2 SNTAGT. CDR3 length: 12 amino acids. This chain's CDR3 is CASSDREETQYF. As DNA, the CDR3 is TGTGCCAGCAGTGACCGGGAGGAGACCCAGTACTTC.

V usage is TRBV9 and J usage is TRBJ1-6; D is perhaps TRBD1 (5 bases). The germline V gene has CDR1 SGDLS and CDR2 YYNGEE. CDR3 length: 13 amino acids. Trimming cost V 3 bases and J 12 bases, with 13 bases left between them. The CDR3 reads CASSGWAGVPLHF. The CDR3 nucleotides read TGTGCCAGCAGCGGATGGGCGGGGGTACCCCTCCACTTT.

The V gene is TRBV9, the J gene TRBJ1-4; TRBD1 matches 7 bases. The junction had 8 bases not matched to a gene; V was cut back by 4 bases and J by 5 bases. Germline V CDR1 and CDR2: SGDLS, YYNGEE. The CDR3 is made up of 15 amino acids. In nucleotides, the CDR3 is TGTGCCAGCAGCCTAAGGGACAGAGAAAATGAAAAACTGTTTTTT. Encoded protein: CASSLRDRENEKLFF.

This clone was detected once. V and J are TRBV28 and TRBJ2-3; D remains unclear. V lost 3 bases and J lost 3, with 4 bases in between. This CDR3 comprises 12 residues. In germline, CDR1 is MDHEN, CDR2 SYDVKM. The CDR3 DNA follows: TGTGCCAGCAGTTTGAGGACAGATACGCAGTATTTT. Protein product: CASSLRTDTQYF.

This chain joins TRBV4-3 and TRBJ2-2; 10 nucleotides agree with TRBD2. The CDR3 is 16 residues long. Losses at the gene ends were 1 base for V and 9 bases for J; bases not matched to a gene: 8. CDR1 is LGHNA and CDR2 is YSLEER in the germline V gene. For the CDR3, the DNA is TGCGCCAGCAGCCAAGCAAGCGGGGGGGCAAGTCGGGAGCTGTTTTTT. It is translated as CASSQASGGASRELFF.

This chain connects TRBV5-1 to TRBJ2-7, with D hard to call. In germline, CDR1 is SGHRS, CDR2 YFSETQ. This CDR3 has 13 residues. With 2 bases removed from V and 0 bases from J, the gap between germline ends came to 6 bases. The DNA of the CDR3 is TGCGCCAGCAGCTTTCCCAACTCCTACGAGCAGTACTTC. Protein product: CASSFPNSYEQYF.

The chain carries TRBV7-2 and TRBJ2-1, with TRBD1 identical over 7 bases. J gave up 3 bases and V 1 base, and 12 bases lay outside the gene matches. Looked up from germline, CDR1 is SGHTA and CDR2 is FQGNSA. This CDR3 is built from 18 residues. CDR3 sequence (DNA): TGTGCCAGCAGCTTAGACTTTAGGGGACAGCGCCTCTACAATGAGCAGTTCTTC. Protein: CASSLDFRGQRLYNEQFF.

This clone was observed a few times. The chain employs TRBV5-5 and TRBJ2-7; the D is unclear. CDR1 and CDR2 (germline): SGHKS, YYEKEE (reference sequence). V gave up 4 bases and J gave up 7 bases, with 9 bases separating them. CDR3 length: 11 residues. CDR3 DNA: TGTGCCAGCAGCCGCGGAAGGGAGCAGTACGTC. It is translated as CASSRGREQYV.

A word on this clone: Because the CDR3's place on the DNA is in doubt, the DNA is left out and the CDR3 is given as listed by TCRdb. The chain has TRBV21-1 and TRBJ2-7; the table's D call of TRBD2 was not tested on the DNA. TRBV21-1 is a pseudogene locus. The CDR3 numbers 14 amino acids, ends counted. The CDR3 protein is CASSKVGGGSEQYV.

In its sample, this clone was seen once. The chain carries TRBV27 and TRBJ2-2; 7 nucleotides align to TRBD2. The CDR3 contains 14 residues. V dropped 8 bases and J dropped 1; count of bases not matched to a gene: 4. Looked up from germline, CDR1 is MNHEY and CDR2 is SMNVEV (reference sequence). The CDR3 DNA sequence: TGTGCCAGCGGGGCGGGAGAGAACACCGGGGAGCTGTTTTTT. The encoded protein is CASGAGENTGELFF.

The rearrangement links TRBV4-3 to TRBJ2-7; 9 bases map to TRBD2. Germline trimming cut 0 bases from V and 1 base from J; bases unmatched to any gene: 7. This CDR3 has 17 residues. Germline V gene sequence: CDR1 LGHNA, CDR2 YSLEER. This CDR3 is CASSQDRLAGFSYEQYF. For the CDR3, the DNA is TGCGCCAGCAGCCAAGACCGGCTAGCGGGGTTTTCCTACGAGCAGTACTTC.

J is TRBJ2-1 and V is TRBV5-4; 8 bases map to TRBD1. V gave up 3 bases and J gave up 4 bases; unmatched junction bases: 6. The germline V gene has CDR1 SGHNT and CDR2 YYREEE (reference sequence). The CDR3 spans 15 residues. The CDR3 loop is CASSYTGTGYNEQFF. The DNA for the CDR3 is TGTGCCAGCAGCTACACCGGGACAGGTTACAATGAGCAGTTCTTC.

This rearrangement joins TRBV9 to TRBJ1-2; 10 bases match TRBD1. With V trimmed by 4 bases and J by 4 bases, 4 bases remained unmatched. The CDR3 is made up of 14 amino acids. The germline V gene encodes CDR1 SGDLS and CDR2 YYNGEE. The CDR3 protein is CASSSTGGFYGYTF. In nucleotides, the CDR3 is TGTGCCAGCAGCTCGACAGGGGGCTTCTATGGCTACACCTTC.

The V gene is TRBV6-6, the J gene TRBJ2-1; D remains unclear. V dropped 5 bases and J dropped 10 bases, with 9 bases sitting between them. CDR1 is MNHNY and CDR2 is SVGAGI in the germline V gene (reference sequence). CDR3 length equals 11 residues. CDR3 sequence: CASSSSGEQFF. The CDR3 nucleotides are TGTGCCAGCAGTAGCTCCGGGGAGCAGTTCTTC.

The chain recombines TRBV5-1 with TRBJ1-6, with D unclear. The CDR3 has 19 amino acids. Trimming stripped 0 bases from V and 6 bases from J, with 22 bases between. CDR1 and CDR2 from the germline V gene are SGHRS and YFSETQ. CDR3 residues: CASSLETIREGGRNSPLHF. CDR3 sequence (DNA): TGCGCCAGCAGCTTGGAGACGATACGGGAGGGTGGACGTAATTCACCCCTCCACTTT.

This chain joins TRBV7-9 and TRBJ1-1, with D unclear. V was pared by 2 bases and J by 7 bases, with 8 bases between. CDR3 length equals 12 residues. Germline lookup yields CDR1 SEHNR and CDR2 FQNEAQ (reference sequence). The CDR3 nucleotides are TGTGCCAGCAGCTTATGGCCAAGTGAAGCTTTCTTT. It codes for CASSLWPSEAFF.

The chain links TRBV6-1 to TRBJ1-2, with 8 bases that match TRBD1. The junction had 4 bases not matched to a gene; V was cut back by 4 bases and J by 6 bases. CDR3 size: 13 residues. Germline CDR1 and CDR2: MNHNS and SASEGT. The CDR3 spells CASSVSGGDGYTF. CDR3 DNA sequence: TGTGCCAGCAGTGTTTCAGGGGGCGATGGCTACACCTTC.

In regard to this clone: This same CDR3 is encoded by further DNA sequences in the sample. This chain joins TRBV25-1 and TRBJ2-5; 8 bases are shared with TRBD2. The ends lost 3 bases at V and 1 base at J; junction bases unmatched: 1. Germline V CDR1 and CDR2: MGHDK, SYGVNS. The CDR3 contains 14 residues. DNA of the CDR3: TGTGCCAGCAGTGAGCGGGGGGCCCAAGAGACCCAGTACTTC. Translating it yields CASSERGAQETQYF.